The clone carrying this T cell receptor (beta chain) was counted between two and nine times. What it binds is not known. This specimen comes from a study of beta chain features in type 1 diabetes. Study in general: Examination spanned about 99 million sorted cells from all samples. Study-wide points: Lower insertion and higher deletion counts appeared at VDJ junctions in type 1 diabetes patients.

With V trimmed by 7 bases and J by 4 bases, 8 bases remained unmatched. Germline V lookup: CDR1 SGHNT, CDR2 YYREEE (reference sequence). The CDR3 extends over 15 amino acids. CD45RO/CCR7/CD25/CD127/CD95/CD27 sorting isolated CD4+ naive, central memory, regulatory and stem cell-like memory cells. As every portion of the isolated RNA was reverse transcribed, the sequencing read expressed TCRB transcripts. The repertoire was sequenced with immunoSEQ multiplex PCR; TCRdb's copy has only in-frame clones and lacks some. The table has around 320,000 clones, less than 15% seen once. Sample: central memory CD4+ T cells from blood. The receptor was isolated from a man younger than 40 in good health. The chain has TRBV5-4 and TRBJ1-2, with 12 bases that match TRBD1. DNA of the CDR3: TGTGCCAGCTTTCGGGACAGGGGGCGAAGCTATGGCTACACCTTC. This codes for CASFRDRGRSYGYTF.